A selection of T cell receptor beta chains follows, all from one sample in a study of response to subunit inactivated influenza vaccine. TCRdb reprocessed the RT-PCR reads with MiXCR, giving one entry per CDR3 protein. The profile shows over 400,000 distinct CDR3 sequences, approximately 11% of them singletons. The material sequenced was PBMCs from blood, taken roughly 6 weeks after vaccination. These receptor sequences come from a man aged 45-60 years who received an inactivated influenza vaccine. Each CDR3 is given with its conserved first and last residue. Fields, in order: D gene, J gene, V gene, clone size, CDR3 protein, CDR3 DNA. D genes are given only for firm matches. Only some rows state a clone size, as once, few, many or a class for expanded clones.

d_call: -; j_call: TRBJ1-1; v_call: TRBV10-3; clone_size: few; cdr3_aa: CAISESQGMNTEAFF; cdr3_nt: TGTGCCATCAGTGAGTCTCAGGGGATGAACACTGAAGCTTTCTTT
d_call: -; j_call: TRBJ1-5; v_call: TRBV5-1; clone_size: -; cdr3_aa: CASTSGRRNQPQHF; cdr3_nt: TGCGCCAGCACCTCGGGAAGGAGGAATCAGCCCCAGCATTTT
d_call: -; j_call: TRBJ2-7; v_call: TRBV12-3/TRBV12-4; clone_size: many; cdr3_aa: CASSFRYEQYF; cdr3_nt: TGTGCCAGCAGTTTCCGTTACGAGCAGTACTTC
d_call: -; j_call: TRBJ2-7; v_call: TRBV27; clone_size: -; cdr3_aa: CASSLGIPSYEQYF; cdr3_nt: TGTGCCAGCAGTTTAGGGATCCCCTCCTACGAGCAGTACTTC
d_call: -; j_call: TRBJ2-7; v_call: TRBV20-1; clone_size: -; cdr3_aa: CSAKSFSKGTGYEQYF; cdr3_nt: TGCAGTGCTAAATCCTTCTCCAAGGGGACGGGCTACGAGCAGTACTTC
d_call: -; j_call: TRBJ1-5; v_call: TRBV29-1; clone_size: few; cdr3_aa: CSVAQGSSNQPQHF; cdr3_nt: TGCAGCGTTGCCCAGGGTTCCAGCAATCAGCCCCAGCATTTT
d_call: -; j_call: TRBJ1-1; v_call: TRBV12-3/TRBV12-4; clone_size: few; cdr3_aa: CASSSPPGGKAFF; cdr3_nt: TGTGCCAGCAGTTCCCCACCCGGAGGAAAAGCTTTCTTT
d_call: -; j_call: TRBJ2-3; v_call: TRBV7-2; clone_size: few; cdr3_aa: CASSFLFGPDTQYF; cdr3_nt: TGTGCCAGCAGCTTTCTATTTGGTCCAGATACGCAGTATTTT
d_call: -; j_call: TRBJ2-7; v_call: TRBV12-3/TRBV12-4; clone_size: many; cdr3_aa: CASSNDVKSYEQYF; cdr3_nt: TGTGCCAGCAGTAACGACGTAAAGTCCTACGAGCAGTACTTC
d_call: -; j_call: TRBJ2-7; v_call: TRBV7-6; clone_size: -; cdr3_aa: CASSSQGTGSYEQYF; cdr3_nt: TGTGCCAGCAGCTCTCAGGGGACTGGATCCTACGAGCAGTACTTC
d_call: -; j_call: TRBJ1-5; v_call: TRBV12-3/TRBV12-4; clone_size: many; cdr3_aa: CASSLLSNQPQHF; cdr3_nt: TGTGCCAGCAGCCTTTTAAGCAATCAGCCCCAGCATTTT
d_call: TRBD2; j_call: TRBJ2-7; v_call: TRBV7-9; clone_size: few; cdr3_aa: CASSVSGRDYEQYF; cdr3_nt: TGTGCCAGCAGCGTCAGCGGGAGGGATTACGAGCAGTACTTC
d_call: -; j_call: TRBJ2-1; v_call: TRBV20-1; clone_size: few; cdr3_aa: CSARDSFDPNHLNEQFF; cdr3_nt: TGCAGTGCTAGAGATTCTTTCGACCCGAATCATCTCAATGAGCAGTTCTTC
d_call: TRBD1; j_call: TRBJ2-5; v_call: TRBV12-3/TRBV12-4; clone_size: many; cdr3_aa: CASSPGGFQETQYF; cdr3_nt: TGTGCCAGCAGTCCAGGGGGCTTCCAAGAGACCCAGTACTTC
d_call: TRBD1; j_call: TRBJ1-2; v_call: TRBV4-1; clone_size: few; cdr3_aa: CASSQGQGRGGYTF; cdr3_nt: TGCGCCAGCAGCCAAGGACAGGGAAGGGGAGGCTACACCTTC
d_call: TRBD2; j_call: TRBJ2-7; v_call: TRBV15; clone_size: -; cdr3_aa: CATSRDLASGRAVVREQYF; cdr3_nt: TGTGCCACCAGCAGAGATTTGGCTAGCGGGAGGGCCGTGGTAAGGGAGCAGTACTTC
d_call: TRBD1; j_call: TRBJ1-5; v_call: TRBV5-5; clone_size: few; cdr3_aa: CASSLGGTARGPQHF; cdr3_nt: TGTGCCAGCAGCTTGGGAGGGACAGCCCGGGGGCCCCAGCATTTT
d_call: TRBD2; j_call: TRBJ2-7; v_call: TRBV29-1; clone_size: few; cdr3_aa: CSVVGLAGVSREQYF; cdr3_nt: TGCAGCGTTGTTGGACTAGCGGGAGTGAGTCGGGAGCAGTACTTC
d_call: -; j_call: TRBJ2-7; v_call: TRBV7-2; clone_size: few; cdr3_aa: CASSQTAYGEQYF; cdr3_nt: TGTGCCAGCAGCCAGACTGCGTACGGCGAGCAGTACTTC
d_call: -; j_call: TRBJ2-2; v_call: TRBV3-1; clone_size: many; cdr3_aa: CASSLYGGELFF; cdr3_nt: TGTGCCAGCAGTCTCTACGGCGGGGAGCTGTTTTTT